The clone carrying this T cell receptor (beta chain) was picked up a small number of times. Its antigen is undetermined. The CDR3 has 12 amino acids. The V gene lost 4 bases and the J gene lost 6 bases, with 10 bases spanning the gap. The germline CDR1 and CDR2 sequences are LNHDA and SQIVND (reference sequence). Researchers classed hyperthyroidism as stable given no ophthalmopathy within 18 months of follow-up. In this cohort, patients with other autoimmune diseases, uncontrolled infections, pregnancy or lactation were excluded. The data were taken from a study of Graves' ophthalmopathy and Graves' hyperthyroidism. Points from the study as a whole: With just under 71% sensitivity and 72.22% specificity, the model predicted ophthalmopathy progression. Ophthalmopathy could be told apart from stable hyperthyroidism by a 13-signature model (approximately 91% sensitivity, around 81% specificity).

The study amplified TCR beta CDR3 regions using RNA transcripts. HTBI-primed RT-PCR formed the first round, and a multiplex PCR formed the second. In TCRdb, the multiplex PCR reads were re-called with MiXCR into one record per CDR3 protein. This repertoire shows hundreds of thousands of distinct CDR3 sequences, 20% to 25% found once; its top ten account for more than 5.5%. This TCR came from a woman younger than 30 with stable Graves' hyperthyroidism. Some clones in this sample may be carry-over from other donors' samples. Sample: peripheral blood. This chain joins TRBV19 and TRBJ2-7; possible D gene TRBD2, 6 bases. In DNA, the CDR3 is TGTGCCAGTAGTAACCTCGGGGGCGAGCAGTACTTC. Its protein product is CASSNLGGEQYF. Using reference TRBV19 and TRBJ2-7 for the parts outside the CDR3, the full variable domain is DGGITQSPKYLFRKEGQNVTLSCEQNLNHDAMYWYRQDPGQGLRLIYYSQIVNDFQKGDIAEGYSVSREKKESFPLTVTSAQKNPTAFYLCASSNLGGEQYFGPGTRLTVT.